This T cell receptor beta chain emerged from a study of shared clonotypes between healthy human individuals. Findings of the study overall: Clonotypes not shared had lower generation probabilities than those common to all four donors.

Assay used: immunoSEQ multiplex PCR; TCRdb lists only in-frame clones, some missing. The sample yields some 2,100,000 clones, approximately 96% seen once. Remarks on this clone: Its antigen is not identified. Other DNA sequences in this specimen translate into the identical CDR3.

Germline loops: CDR1 MDHEN, CDR2 SYDVKM. CDR3 length equals 14 residues. J lost 7 bases, V lost 5 bases, and 6 bases had no gene match. The sample comprised naive CD4+ T cells sorted from blood. Indicated subset: CD45RA+ positively selected. This receptor was obtained from a man younger than 30 in good health. This chain links TRBV28 with TRBJ1-5; TRBD1 aligns across 9 bases. CDR3 amino acids: CASSIGTGNQPQHF. CDR3 coding DNA: TGTGCCAGCAGTATCGGGACAGGGAACCAGCCCCAGCATTTT.